This is a list of T cell receptor beta chains from one sample in a study of radiation and T cells in renal cell carcinoma. Using immunoSEQ multiplex PCR, the repertoire was profiled, and TCRdb retains in-frame clones only, with some absent. The sample includes approximately 140,000 clones, about 85% seen only once; the top ten take around 4%. The input for sequencing was blood, taken from a patient whose treatment included radiotherapy and nephrectomy. The source is a woman aged 65 to 85 with renal cell carcinoma. CDR3s include the opening cysteine and the closing phenylalanine or tryptophan. A D gene is named only where the DNA matches it firmly. The size entry is marked missing in some rows and otherwise reads once, few, many or a size class.

>TRBV30|TRBJ2-7|TRBD2|-
CAWSGPGLGYEQYF
TGTGCCTGGAGCGGGCCGGGACTAGGCTACGAGCAGTACTTC
>TRBV18|TRBJ2-2|TRBD1|-
CATSEGTVVGVGELFF
TGTGCCACGTCCGAGGGGACAGTTGTAGGAGTCGGGGAGCTGTTTTTT
>TRBV6-5|TRBJ1-1|-|-
CASRGDTFAFF
TGTGCCAGCAGAGGGGACACTTTTGCTTTCTTT
>TRBV7-9|TRBJ1-4|TRBD1|-
CASSLARDRGEKLFF
TGTGCCAGCAGCTTAGCCCGGGACAGGGGTGAAAAACTGTTTTTT
>TRBV7-3|TRBJ1-6|-|few
CASSLKMLGESPLHF
TGTGCCAGCAGCTTAAAGATGCTGGGGGAATCACCCCTCCACTTT
>TRBV7-9|TRBJ2-7|-|-
CASAGPPGSYEQYF
TGTGCCAGCGCCGGGCCGCCGGGATCCTACGAGCAGTACTTC
>TRBV6-5|TRBJ2-5|-|-
CASRGGAAQETQYF
TGTGCCAGCAGGGGGGGAGCGGCCCAAGAGACCCAGTACTTC
>TRBV4-3|TRBJ2-1|-|-
CASSLLRGNEQFF
TGCGCCAGCAGCCTTCTTAGGGGTAATGAGCAGTTCTTC
>TRBV6-6|TRBJ1-1|-|-
CASSNSLTEAFF
TGTGCCAGCAGTAACTCCCTCACTGAAGCTTTCTTT
>TRBV7-2|TRBJ1-6|TRBD1|-
CASSTRQGYNSPLHF
TGTGCCAGCAGCACCCGACAGGGATATAATTCACCCCTCCACTTT
>TRBV14|TRBJ1-2|-|-
CASSQGSVVDGYTF
TGTGCCAGCAGCCAGGGGTCCGTCGTAGACGGCTACACCTTC